Sequencing of this T cell receptor (beta chain) was carried out in a study of T-cell reconstitution after alpha-beta-depleted transplantation in children (dated by TCRdb to the mid-2010s). Study-wide context: Using TCR repertoire profiling, the study quantitatively followed how T-cell immune reconstitution unfolded in children after TCRalphabeta/CD19-depleted allogeneic hematopoietic cell transplantation.

Beyond this particular receptor, the publication reports: Apparently early alphabetaT-cell count recovery about two months after transplant reportedly relied on only several hundred rapidly expanded clones derived from non-depleted graft cells. Over subsequent months, a decline in hyperexpanded clone frequencies was noted, and after one year, T-cell counts and TCRbeta diversity were mostly ascribed to newly produced T cells. In some patients, high TCRbeta diversity at day 60 was attributed to recipient T cells and intrathymic progenitors that had survived conditioning.

In this sample, this clonotype turned up many times. Its antigen has not been determined. Base qualities were left out, and no much larger clone turns up one base away. The junction shows trimming of 0 bases on V and 1 base on J, plus 15 bases between the germline ends. The CDR3 covers 18 residues, taking in both the cysteine and the phenylalanine. Only the CDR3 DNA is retained, 54 bases long and in frame from the first base. The germline V gene specifies ENHRY as CDR1 and SYGVKD as CDR2. The treatment or condition label, as the study defines it: allogeneic hematopoietic cell transplantation with graft depleted of TCRalphabeta T cells and CD19 B cells. Transplant recipients were children who received TCRalphabeta/CD19-depleted allogeneic hematopoietic cell grafts. The library was made by PCR. Sequencing was carried out with an Illumina HiSeq 2500. TCR libraries were prepared with molecular barcoding, using unique molecular identifiers to normalize TCRbeta repertoire quantification. In-frame beta chains were kept once TCRdb had trimmed the public reads at Q25 with fastp and called clones with MiXCR. Rows merge per CDR3 protein into single entries with the most common DNA and genes. A total of 200,000 to 300,000 distinct CDR3 sequences appear in this sample, roughly 7.7% of them only once. 5% to 7% of the sample goes to the ten largest clones.

The V and J segments used are TRBV10-3 and TRBJ2-2, with TRBD2 perhaps the D gene, on 6 matching bases. The clonotype comes from a male patient younger than 18 who had a stem cell transplant for acute lymphoblastic leukemia, so the T cells may come from the graft donor. The source was PBMCs, mostly from graft donor cells, collected 180 days after TCRalphabeta/CD19-depleted stem cell transplant. The encoded CDR3 is CAISESLTGTGNTGELFF. The nucleotides are TGTGCCATCAGTGAGTCGCTAACCGGGACTGGGAACACCGGGGAGCTGTTTTTT.